Below are 13 T cell receptor beta chains sequenced from a single sample in a study of human T cells and chemical hapten exposure. Time point indicated: patch test 1, 2 weeks after DPC sensitization. Noted treatment: therapeutic diphenylcyclopropenone sensitization with weekly scalp DPC. TCRdb analysed the RACE reads with MiXCR anew, one entry per CDR3 protein. Of roughly 360,000 distinct CDR3 sequences in the sample, approximately 5% were seen once. Sequenced material: whole blood, taken in connection with sensitization to the hapten diphenylcyclopropenone (DPC). Receptors originate from a woman aged 45-60 years with alopecia areata. Some clones in this sample may be carry-over from other donors' samples.

This clonotype has just a few counts. This chain uses TRBV29-1 with TRBJ1-1; D is ambiguous. CDR1 and CDR2 (germline): SQVTM, ANQGSEA. CDR3 length: 12 residues. Trimming removed 3 bases at V and 7 bases at J, with 12 bases between. The DNA of the CDR3 is TGCAGCGTTGACTTGCGAACAGATGAAGCTTTCTTT. It is translated as CSVDLRTDEAFF.

This clonotype has at least ten counts. The chain uses TRBV2 and TRBJ1-4; perhaps TRBD1 as D (6 bases). The length of the CDR3 is 15 residues. CDR1 is SNHLY and CDR2 is FYNNEI in the germline V gene. Trimming pared 3 bases from V and 7 bases from J, leaving 15 bases between. The CDR3, as DNA: TGTGCCAGCAGTGAGCAAAGGGGGGCGGGTGAAAAACTGTTTTTT. It encodes CASSEQRGAGEKLFF.

This clonotype has ten or more counts. V is TRBV11-2 and J is TRBJ2-7; D ambiguous. CDR3 length: 15 amino acids. The germline gives CDR1 SGHAT, CDR2 FQNNGV. V was pared by 0 bases and J by 3 bases, with 12 bases between. In nucleotides, the CDR3 is TGTGCCAGCAGCTTAGATCGTTTAGCCCGCTACGAGCAGTACTTC. Protein: CASSLDRLARYEQYF.

This clonotype appeared many times. V and J are TRBV5-1 and TRBJ1-2; D is possibly TRBD1 (6 bases). The germline gives CDR1 SGHRS, CDR2 YFSETQ. The CDR3 runs to 13 residues. V was pared by 0 bases and J by 8 bases, with 11 bases between. The CDR3 nucleotides read TGCGCCAGCAGCTTGGATGGGGGCCAGGGCTACACCTTC. This encodes CASSLDGGQGYTF.

The chain has TRBV18 and TRBJ2-3; D is undetermined. The CDR3 has 13 residues. Trimming pared 3 bases from V and 6 bases from J, leaving 10 bases between. Germline CDR1 and CDR2: KGHSH and LQKENI. In nucleotides, the CDR3 is TGTGCCAGCTCACCCGAATTGCGCGATACGCAGTATTTT. This gives the protein CASSPELRDTQYF.

This clonotype was recorded many times. V usage is TRBV6-2 or TRBV6-3 and J usage is TRBJ2-1, with 9 bases aligning to TRBD2. The CDR3 loop spans 16 amino acids. V was clipped by 4 bases and J by 9 bases; unmatched bases: 13. Per germline, CDR1 MNHEY and CDR2 SVGEGT. The CDR3 is CASSSLTSGFGSEQFF. CDR3 DNA sequence: TGTGCCAGCAGTTCCCTAACTAGCGGGTTTGGATCTGAGCAGTTCTTC.

CDR3 region: CASTFRNSPLHF. DNA for the CDR3: TGTGCCAGCACCTTCCGGAATTCACCCCTCCACTTT. The chain combines TRBV28 with TRBJ1-6; no reliable D call. CDR1 and CDR2 (germline): MDHEN, SYDVKM. V shed 7 bases and J shed 7 bases, with 8 bases lying between them. The CDR3 loop spans 12 amino acids.

This clonotype was recorded at least ten times. This chain links TRBV5-1 with TRBJ2-1; 12 bases agree with TRBD1. Germline CDR1 is SGHRS and CDR2 is YFSETQ. The V gene end was trimmed by 4 bases and the J gene end by 5 bases; junction bases not matched to a gene: 7. The CDR3 loop spans 16 amino acids. DNA of the CDR3: TGCGCCAGCAGCCCCGGTGGGACAGGGGGCAACAATGAGCAGTTCTTC. This gives the protein CASSPGGTGGNNEQFF.

This clonotype was seen more than once but under ten times. The chain links TRBV20-1 to TRBJ2-1; D perhaps matches TRBD1 (6 bases). CDR3 length: 14 residues. Germline loops: CDR1 DFQATT, CDR2 SNEGSKA (reference sequence). Trimming took 4 bases from V and 3 from J, leaving 13 bases between them. This chain's CDR3 is CSATNRAFYNEQFF. The DNA of the CDR3 is TGCAGTGCTACCAACAGGGCCTTCTACAATGAGCAGTTCTTC.

This clonotype has a handful of counts. The chain is built from TRBV4-2 and TRBJ1-2; 7 nucleotides agree with TRBD1. Germline CDR1 reads LGHNA; CDR2 reads YNFKEQ. The trim removed 0 bases at V and 2 bases at J, leaving 6 bases unmatched. This CDR3 region has 16 residues. The CDR3 nucleotides are TGTGCCAGCAGCCAAGAAGTAGTCAGGGGGAACTATGGCTACACCTTC. This translates into CASSQEVVRGNYGYTF.

Points on this clonotype: This sequence may be a read error, since a much larger clone differs from it by one base. V and J are TRBV24-1 and TRBJ2-2; TRBD2 matches at 15 bases. From germline, CDR1 is KGHDR and CDR2 SFDVKD. The CDR3 has 15 amino acids. V was clipped by 9 bases and J by 5 bases; unmatched bases: 3. The CDR3 bases are TGTGCCACCGGACTAGCGGGAGGGTGTACCGGGGAGCTGTTTTTT. Its protein is CATGLAGGCTGELFF.

This clonotype was seen many times. The chain couples TRBV20-1 to TRBJ2-1, with D possibly being TRBD1 (5 bases). The germline V and J ends were trimmed by 2 bases and 14 bases, with 16 bases remaining between them. The CDR3 length is 12 residues. Germline assignment: CDR1 DFQATT and CDR2 SNEGSKA (reference sequence). The CDR3 reads CSARIRGPDEFF. The CDR3 nucleotides are TGCAGTGCTAGAATAAGGGGTCCGGATGAGTTCTTC.

Many counts were recorded for this clonotype. The V call is TRBV4-2, the J call TRBJ2-3, with D hard to call. The CDR3 consists of 10 residues. In germline, CDR1 is LGHNA, CDR2 YNFKEQ. Deletions cut 9 bases from V and 8 bases from J, with 9 bases between. CDR3 loop: CASSGVTQYF. CDR3 coding DNA: TGTGCCAGTAGTGGTGTTACGCAGTATTTT.